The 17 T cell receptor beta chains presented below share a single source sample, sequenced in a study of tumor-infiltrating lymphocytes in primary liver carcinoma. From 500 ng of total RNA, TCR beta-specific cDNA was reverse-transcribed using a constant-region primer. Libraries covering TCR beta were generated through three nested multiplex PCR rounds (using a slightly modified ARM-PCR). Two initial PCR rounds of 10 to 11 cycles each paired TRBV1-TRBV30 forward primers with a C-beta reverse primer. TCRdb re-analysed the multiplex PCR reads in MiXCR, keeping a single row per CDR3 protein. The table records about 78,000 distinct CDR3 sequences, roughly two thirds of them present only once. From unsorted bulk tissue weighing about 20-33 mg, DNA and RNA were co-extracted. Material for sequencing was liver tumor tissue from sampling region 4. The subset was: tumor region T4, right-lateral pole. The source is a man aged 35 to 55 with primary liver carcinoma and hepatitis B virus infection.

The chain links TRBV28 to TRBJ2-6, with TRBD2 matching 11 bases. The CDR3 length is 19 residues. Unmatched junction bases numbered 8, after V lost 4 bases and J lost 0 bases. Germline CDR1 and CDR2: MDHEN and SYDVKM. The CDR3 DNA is TGTGCCAGCAGTTCGATTAGCGGGAGGGTTACCTCTGGGGCCAACGTCCTGACTTTC. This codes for CASSSISGRVTSGANVLTF.

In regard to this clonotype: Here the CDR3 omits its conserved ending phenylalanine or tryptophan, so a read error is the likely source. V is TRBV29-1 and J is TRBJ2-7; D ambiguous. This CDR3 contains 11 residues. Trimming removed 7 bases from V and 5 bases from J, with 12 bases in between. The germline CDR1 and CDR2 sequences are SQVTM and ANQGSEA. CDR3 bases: TGCAGCGCCGAGATAACTCACGAGCAGTACCTC. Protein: CSAEITHEQYL.

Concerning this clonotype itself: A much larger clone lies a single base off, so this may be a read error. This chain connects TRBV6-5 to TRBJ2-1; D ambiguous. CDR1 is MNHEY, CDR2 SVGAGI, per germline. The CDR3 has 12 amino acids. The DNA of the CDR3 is TGTGCCAGCAGGGTGACTTCGAATGAGCGGTTCTTC. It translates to CASRVTSNERFF.

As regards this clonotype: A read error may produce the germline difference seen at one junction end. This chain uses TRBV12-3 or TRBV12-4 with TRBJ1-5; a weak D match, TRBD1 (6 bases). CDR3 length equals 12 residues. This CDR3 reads CASMDSYQPQHF. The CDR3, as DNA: TGTGCCAGCATGGACAGCTATCAGCCCCAACATTTT.

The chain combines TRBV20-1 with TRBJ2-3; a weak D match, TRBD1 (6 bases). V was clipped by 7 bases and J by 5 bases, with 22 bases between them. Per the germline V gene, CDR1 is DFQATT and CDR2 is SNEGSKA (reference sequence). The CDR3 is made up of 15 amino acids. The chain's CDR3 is CSGIVTGSFRDTQYF. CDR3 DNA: TGCAGTGGCATCGTGACAGGATCTTTCAGAGATACGCAGTATTTT.

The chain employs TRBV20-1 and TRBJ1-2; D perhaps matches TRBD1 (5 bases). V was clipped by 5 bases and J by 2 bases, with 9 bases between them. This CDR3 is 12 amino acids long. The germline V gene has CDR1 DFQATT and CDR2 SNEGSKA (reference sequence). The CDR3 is CSALGGNYGYTF. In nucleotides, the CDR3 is TGCAGTGCTCTGGGGGGGAACTATGGCTACACCTTC.

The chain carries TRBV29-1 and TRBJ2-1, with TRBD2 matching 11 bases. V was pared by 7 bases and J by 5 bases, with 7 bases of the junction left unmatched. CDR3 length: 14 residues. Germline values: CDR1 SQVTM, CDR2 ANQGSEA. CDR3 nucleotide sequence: TGCAGCGCCGAGGGGACTAGCGGTGACAATGAGCAGTTCTTC. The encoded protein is CSAEGTSGDNEQFF.

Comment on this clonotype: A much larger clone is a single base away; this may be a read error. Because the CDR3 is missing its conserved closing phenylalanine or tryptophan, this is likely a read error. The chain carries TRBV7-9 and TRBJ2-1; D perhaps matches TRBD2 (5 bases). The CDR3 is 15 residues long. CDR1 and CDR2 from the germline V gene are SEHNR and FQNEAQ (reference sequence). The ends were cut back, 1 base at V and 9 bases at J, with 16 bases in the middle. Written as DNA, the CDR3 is TGTGCCAGCAGCTTAGGTCTTGGACTGATTGGTGAGCAGTTCCTC. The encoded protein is CASSLGLGLIGEQFL.

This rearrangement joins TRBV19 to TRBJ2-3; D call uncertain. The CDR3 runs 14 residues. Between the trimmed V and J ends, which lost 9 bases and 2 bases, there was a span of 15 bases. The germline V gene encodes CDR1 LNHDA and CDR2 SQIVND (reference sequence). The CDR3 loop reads CARSSGGFTDTQYF. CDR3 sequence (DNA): TGTGCCAGGAGTTCGGGCGGTTTCACAGATACGCAGTATTTT.

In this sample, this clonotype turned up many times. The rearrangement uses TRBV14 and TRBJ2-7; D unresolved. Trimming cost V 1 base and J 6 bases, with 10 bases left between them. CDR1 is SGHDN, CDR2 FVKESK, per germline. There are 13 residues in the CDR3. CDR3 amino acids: CASSQGLRTEQYF. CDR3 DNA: TGTGCCAGCAGCCAAGGTTTGAGGACCGAGCAGTACTTC.

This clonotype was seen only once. The CDR3 DNA reads as TGTGCCAGCAGCTCTCCACTAGCGAAAGACACACAGCAGTTCTTC. Encoded protein: CASSSPLAKDTQQFF. This chain uses TRBV11-1 with TRBJ2-1; TRBD2 aligns across 7 bases. Germline loops: CDR1 SGHAT, CDR2 FQDESV (reference sequence). Germline trimming cut 4 bases from V and 11 bases from J; bases unmatched to any gene: 14. The CDR3 is made up of 15 amino acids.

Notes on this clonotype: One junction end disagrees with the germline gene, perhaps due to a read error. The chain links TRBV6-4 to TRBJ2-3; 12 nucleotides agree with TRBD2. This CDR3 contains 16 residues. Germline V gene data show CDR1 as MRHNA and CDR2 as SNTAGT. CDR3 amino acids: CASSESSGRGTNTQYF. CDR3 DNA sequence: TGTGCCAGCAGTGAATCTAGCGGGAGGGGCACAAATACGCAGTATTTT.

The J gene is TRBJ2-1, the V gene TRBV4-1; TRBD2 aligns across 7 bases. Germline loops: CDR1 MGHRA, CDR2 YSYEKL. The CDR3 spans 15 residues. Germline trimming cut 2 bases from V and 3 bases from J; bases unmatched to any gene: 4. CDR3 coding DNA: TGCGCCAGCAGCCAAAGGGCGGGAGACTACAATGAGCAGTTCTTC. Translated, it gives CASSQRAGDYNEQFF.

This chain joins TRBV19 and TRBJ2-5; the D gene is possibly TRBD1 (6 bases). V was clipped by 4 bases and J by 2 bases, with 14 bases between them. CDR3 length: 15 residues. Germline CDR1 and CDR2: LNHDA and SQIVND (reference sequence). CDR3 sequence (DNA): TGTGCCAGTAGTACGATGGTAGGGGGTCAAGAGACCCAGTACTTC. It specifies CASSTMVGGQETQYF.

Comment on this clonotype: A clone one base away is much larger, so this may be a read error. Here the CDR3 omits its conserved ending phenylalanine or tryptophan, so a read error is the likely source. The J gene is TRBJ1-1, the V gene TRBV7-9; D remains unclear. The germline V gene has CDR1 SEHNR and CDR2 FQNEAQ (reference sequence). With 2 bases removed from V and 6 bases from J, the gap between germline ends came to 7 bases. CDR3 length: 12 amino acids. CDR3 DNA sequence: TGTGCCAGCAGCTTATACGGGGCTGAAGCTTTCATT. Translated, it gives CASSLYGAEAFI.

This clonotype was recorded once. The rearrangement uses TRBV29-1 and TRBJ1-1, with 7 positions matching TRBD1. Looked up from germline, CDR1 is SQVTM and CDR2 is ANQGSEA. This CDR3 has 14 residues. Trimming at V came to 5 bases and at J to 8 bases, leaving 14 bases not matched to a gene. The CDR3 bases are TGCAGCGTTCAACACCAGGGGGTATCCGCAGAAGCTTTCTTT. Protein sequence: CSVQHQGVSAEAFF.

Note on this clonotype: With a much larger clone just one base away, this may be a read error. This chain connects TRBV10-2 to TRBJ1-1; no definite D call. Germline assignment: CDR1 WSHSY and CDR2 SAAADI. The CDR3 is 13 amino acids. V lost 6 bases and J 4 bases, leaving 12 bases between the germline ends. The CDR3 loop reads CASRAALSTEAFF. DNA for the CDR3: TGCGCCAGCAGAGCGGCGTTATCCACTGAAGCTTTCTTT.